The T cell receptor beta chain under discussion was sequenced for a study of cytomegalovirus exposure and HLA in healthy donors (dated by TCRdb to 2016 to 2017). With regard to the full study: According to an earlier analysis of a few hundred of the donors, roughly 180 million T cells yielded 90 million to 130 million unique TCR beta sequences and 276 Gb of sequence data. Roughly 5 DR-DQ haplotypes were handled as single units for association and clustering, since linkage in the cohort was strong. A later genetic analysis took genome-wide SNP genotypes for about three fifths of the roughly 670 donors and used that subset as a discovery cohort. To decide whether each TCR beta V gene segment behaved as functional or pseudogenic, an earlier analysis of some 600 of the donors relied on high-throughput TCR beta sequencing. HLA typing covered class I and class II loci at four-digit resolution. To predict cytomegalovirus infection status, the study combined high-throughput TCR immunosequencing, statistical association of individual TCRs with disease status, and machine learning. The study used immunosequencing to profile the T cell repertoires of more than 650 subjects and linked those repertoires to cytomegalovirus serostatus. Among about 370 genotyped donors of the cohort, an average of around 240,000 unique TCR beta nucleotide sequences was sequenced per donor, of which about 18% were non-productive. Donor age, sex, ethnicity and CMV serostatus were compiled together with the repertoire data. Every discovery cohort repertoire had been produced on one sequencing platform. A later analysis re-analyzed previously published TCR beta repertoires from hundreds of donors and added high-resolution HLA genotyping to study TCR occurrence patterns. The study aimed to test whether cataloging public T cell receptors could reveal signatures of past pathogen exposure. Of the roughly 400 genotyped donors, 65% to 90% fell in the genetic ancestry cluster associated with self-reported Caucasian donors. An early release covering roughly 640 HLA-typed donors comprised approximately 300 gigabases of sequencing data and approximately 80 million unique TCR sequences. The number of typed donors differed by locus: about 620-640 for A, B, C, DRB1 and DQB1; 500 to 550 for DQA1; 606 for DPA1; and roughly 450 for DPB1. Rather than drawing on any new phenotypic data, the later analysis identified candidate immune exposures from TCR beta sequences and the way those sequences occurred across donors. A separate validation cohort of 100 to 150 different subjects was used in addition to the roughly 620-subject first cohort. Study-wide conclusions, independent of this receptor: Some IMGT-functional V segments, including TRBV6-2 and TRBV6-3, could not be distinguished by the 87-base-pair reads and were therefore excluded. Because counts were too low, some 17 rarely observed V segments, including chromosome 9 orphons, were excluded from the earlier analysis of 500 to 700 of the donors. In a later genetic analysis, fewer N-insertions in productive TCRs were reported among donors in an Asian-associated ancestry cluster than the approximately 710-donor mean. A group of highly shared sequence variants was considered likely to be a technical artifact of the sequencing pipeline. A later analysis found that most CMV-associated TCR beta chains appeared HLA-restricted, with HLA associations seemingly driven largely by CMV exposure. In this cohort, only TCR beta chains were sequenced, and detectable features were limited by the absence of alpha or paired-chain data. The study gave a list of some 150 TCR beta chains associated with cytomegalovirus. A further reported finding was that TCR beta sequences accurately predicted the HLA-A and HLA-B alleles for most subjects in the first cohort. HLA typing was unavailable for some donors at each locus, so association tests used only the typed subset. In a later analysis, around 17,000 TCR beta sequences were associated with specific HLA alleles at a false discovery rate of 0.05. An association between a missense DCLRE1C variant and V-gene and J-gene trimming of TCR beta chains was found in a later genetic analysis and replicated in an independent cohort. The classifier was reported to diagnose cytomegalovirus status with high specificity and sensitivity in both the original and validation cohorts. Linkage disequilibrium might explain the correlated functional status among segregating V segments, but an unknown experimental factor could not be excluded. In a later analysis, several top co-occurrence clusters were reported to appear linked to parvovirus B19, influenza, CMV and Epstein-Barr virus. Most TCR sequences were seen in very few donors, while some public TCRs were found in many individuals. A few of the identified cytomegalovirus-associated TCR beta chains were confirmed in vitro to be specific for cytomegalovirus antigens. Broadly in line with IMGT annotations, most TCR beta V segments showed up in productive rearrangements about 87% or about 30% of the time in an earlier analysis of several hundred of the donors. A later analysis found that HLA-associated TCR beta chains were more clonally expanded and had lower generation probabilities than equally common non-associated chains. The authors suggested that the approach could potentially be extended to other disease states and immunological phenotypes. When HLA alleles, especially DR and DQ, strongly co-occurred, TCR associations were difficult to assign to individual alleles. For the cohort, immune exposure information was limited to CMV serostatus. Roughly uniform sequencing depth across donors was assumed in presence/absence analyses, although this assumption may not hold. In a later analysis, TCR association rates were found to vary across HLA loci, with the most associated TCRs seen for DRB1 alleles and the fewest for HLA-C alleles.

The CDR3 starts with the cysteine, ends with the phenylalanine, and has 14 residues. The CDR3 DNA has 42 bases and is translated from base 1. V and J lose 4 bases and 9 bases, and a span of 18 bases separates them. Per the germline V gene, KGHSH is the CDR1 and LQKENI is the CDR2. With regard to this clone: What this receptor recognizes is not known. Base qualities are not recorded, but no much larger clone differs from it by a single base.

Receptors were amplified or captured by the immunoSEQ multiplex PCR assay. The multiplex PCR relied on a mix of 60 forward primers for TCR Vbeta segments and 13 reverse primers for TCR Jbeta segments. The CDR3 region of rearranged TCR beta genes was amplified from genomic DNA by a multiplex PCR assay. The Illumina HiSeq System was used to sequence the amplified TCR beta libraries as 87-base-pair reads. In the original analysis: In a later analysis, around 80 million unique TCR beta chains were counted across the approximately 620 repertoires, and roughly 10 million of these chains were shared by at least two donors. Raw reads were error-corrected and collapsed into unique sequences with a nearest-neighbor algorithm that merged closely related sequences to remove PCR and sequencing errors. V, D and J gene segments were assigned by aligning CDR3 sequences to IMGT reference sequences. Each retained sequence needed at least a six-nucleotide match to both a V gene segment and a J gene segment. Rearrangements were called productive when the CDR3 lacked stop codons and stayed in frame with V and J; all others were non-productive. Following IMGT convention, CDR3 was defined as the stretch from the second conserved V-encoded cysteine up to the conserved J-encoded phenylalanine. The earlier analysis of 587 of the donors excluded sequences that lacked an unambiguous match to a single V gene segment. In an earlier analysis of roughly 600 of the donors, a V segment was called functional when productive rearrangements were above 56.7%, and segregating when the standard deviation between donors exceeded 5%. A statistical classification framework was developed to diagnose cytomegalovirus status using the catalog of TCR beta chain sequences. V and J gene assignment, in a later analysis, came from comparing TCR nucleotide sequences with IMGT/GENE-DB human TR gene sequences. In a later analysis, CDR3 sequences and most-parsimonious VDJ recombination scenarios were assigned using the TCRdist pipeline. A later analysis defined each TCR beta chain by its CDR3 amino acid sequence plus V-gene family, and excluded reads lacking a unique V-gene family. As a way to deal with suspected cross-contamination and a sequencing artifact, a later analysis dropped 450 to 600 nucleotide sequences that were highly shared and had low generation probability. In a later analysis, a clonal expansion index for each public chain was calculated from normalized within-repertoire ranks of inferred template counts. In a later analysis, generation probabilities were computed using a VDJ recombination model fitted to out-of-frame rearrangements, and the results were checked against IGoR. A later analysis scored TCR-TCR, TCR-HLA and TCR-CMV co-occurrence with hypergeometric tests, applying a repertoire-size bias correction to TCR pairs. To estimate false discovery rates, a later analysis permuted the HLA or CMV assignments 20 times. In a later analysis, co-occurring TCRs were grouped with DBSCAN, and TCRdist sequence similarity was added when clustering was performed within HLA-allele-positive subsets. Repertoires with fewer than 30,000 or more than 120,000 public chains were left out of co-occurrence clustering, as were five repertoires with anomalous nucleotide sharing. TCRdb took over this immuneACCESS table, retaining in-frame rearrangements with V and J assigned. Such tables are incomplete; in checked studies, under half of the missing clones stem from an unresolved V gene, and the remainder is unexplained. The V and J calls and clone size come from that table; D and trimming were worked out from the DNA. Present in this sample are 90,000 to 120,000 clones, 60% to 80% of which were seen just once. In total, the top ten clones hold 5.8% of the sample.

The cohort comprised some 680 healthy bone marrow donors. At the time of sampling, every cohort member was nominally healthy, though immune exposures that went unrecorded were likely present. The donor tested CMV seropositive, placing the donor among the 250 to 350 seropositive members of the cohort. A peripheral blood sample was provided by each donor, and peripheral blood mononuclear cells were used for TCR beta sequencing. The Qiagen DNeasy Blood Extraction Kit was used to extract genomic DNA from the blood cell samples. The sequence is built from TRBV18 and TRBJ1-2; a weak D assignment points to TRBD1 (6 bases agree). This TCR was recovered from a man aged 60 to 69 in good health and CMV-seropositive. Sequenced material: PBMCs. The DNA sequence follows: TGTGCCAGCTCACAACCGTCCAACAGGGACCGCTACACCTTC. Translated, this gives CASSQPSNRDRYTF.